The entry below describes one TCR beta chain. Its matching antigen is unknown. A read error is possible here, since a much larger clone lies one base away. This specimen comes from a study of T cells in Graves' hyperthyroidism and ophthalmopathy. Study conclusions and caveats: Among thyroid clonotypes expanded above 0.001, most also appeared in blood.

RNA transcripts provided the source from which TCR beta CDR3 regions were amplified. HTBI primers drove first-round RT-PCR of the TCR CDR3. TCRdb reprocessed the multiplex PCR reads via MiXCR and lists one record per CDR3 protein. The sample records about 580,000 distinct CDR3 sequences, 46% being singletons. This TCR derives from a woman aged 18 to 35 with Graves' hyperthyroidism. The sequenced material came from peripheral blood or thyroid tissue (not recorded which).

CDR3 DNA: TGTGCCAGCAGCTTATGGGACACCATATATTTT. This translates into CASSLWDTIYF. The chain joins TRBV7-9 to TRBJ1-3; D is unresolved. Germline CDR1 reads SEHNR; CDR2 reads FQNEAQ (reference sequence). Trimming shortened V by 2 bases and J by 8 bases, and 4 bases separated the two germline ends. The CDR3 sequence is 11 residues long.